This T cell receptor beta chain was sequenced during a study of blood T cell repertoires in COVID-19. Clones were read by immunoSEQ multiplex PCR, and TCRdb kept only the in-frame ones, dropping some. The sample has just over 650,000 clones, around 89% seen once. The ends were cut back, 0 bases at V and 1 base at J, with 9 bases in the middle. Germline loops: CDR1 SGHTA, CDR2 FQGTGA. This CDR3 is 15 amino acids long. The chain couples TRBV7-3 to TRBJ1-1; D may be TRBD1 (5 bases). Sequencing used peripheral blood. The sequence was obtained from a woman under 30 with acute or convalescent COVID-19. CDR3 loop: CASSLTGGRNTEAFF. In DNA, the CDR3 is TGTGCCAGCAGCTTAACTGGGGGGAGGAACACTGAAGCTTTCTTT. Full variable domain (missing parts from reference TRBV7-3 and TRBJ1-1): GAGVSQTPSNKVTEKGKYVELRCDPISGHTALYWYRQSLGQGPEFLIYFQGTGAADDSGLPNDRFFAVRPEGSVSTLKIQRTERGDSAVYLCASSLTGGRNTEAFFGQGTRLTVV.